This is a list of T cell receptor beta chains from one sample in a study of blood T cell repertoires in COVID-19. The table came from immunoSEQ multiplex PCR; TCRdb's copy has only in-frame clones and leaves some out. The sample carries approximately 200,000 clones, roughly nine tenths recorded once. The sequenced material came from peripheral blood. The receptors come from a man between 65 and 80 years old with acute or convalescent COVID-19. CDR3s include the opening cysteine and the closing phenylalanine or tryptophan.

V	length	J	CDR3
TRBV7-9	14	TRBJ1-2	CASSFERADYGYTF
TRBV20-1	15	TRBJ1-1	CSASPDPSGETEAFF
TRBV6-2/TRBV6-3	13	TRBJ2-1	CASSETLANEQFF
TRBV18	15	TRBJ2-6	CASSPRTPGANVLTF
TRBV6-6	14	TRBJ1-1	CASSPRDRGPEAFF
TRBV28	14	TRBJ1-2	CASSYTQPLPGYTF
TRBV2	16	TRBJ1-6	CASSDLLQGAGSPLHF
TRBV19	15	TRBJ1-4	CASSITGSKSEKLFF
TRBV7-9	14	TRBJ1-1	CASSTTGKNTEAFF
TRBV9	16	TRBJ2-1	CASSVFPAGVGNEQFF
TRBV5-6	14	TRBJ2-7	CASSLGSGSYEQYF
TRBV10-3	13	TRBJ2-1	CAISDRESNEQFF
TRBV27	14	TRBJ1-1	CASSRRERYTEAFF
TRBV7-9	15	TRBJ1-2	CASSPPADGGKGYTF